These 24 T cell receptor beta chains were all obtained from the same sample, sequenced in a study of blood T cells in healthy people across ages. For the second PCR, which ran for roughly 7 to 11 cycles, a sample-barcoded 5' primer and a J-beta primer mix were used. Using its own MiXCR run on the 5' RACE reads, TCRdb lists one record per CDR3 protein. The table has about a million distinct CDR3 sequences, 45% to 50% seen once. Sequenced sample: blood. These receptor sequences come from a man in his thirties or forties in good health.

This clonotype was picked up a small number of times. This chain uses TRBV6-6 with TRBJ2-5; 9 nucleotides match TRBD1. J lost 9 bases, V lost 7 bases, and 12 bases had no gene match. Germline V gives CDR1 MNHNY, CDR2 SVGAGI (reference sequence). The length of the CDR3 is 14 residues. CDR3 nucleotides: TGTGCCAGCACCTACGGGACAGGGAGTGTTGCCCAGTACTTC. The encoded protein is CASTYGTGSVAQYF.

This clonotype appeared a single time. A read error may produce the germline difference seen at one junction end. The chain carries TRBV12-5 and TRBJ2-3, with a possible D match to TRBD1 (5 bases). The CDR3 covers 15 residues. Germline loops: CDR1 LGHNT, CDR2 FRNRAP. CDR3 amino acids: CASGSSGHSTDTQYF. DNA for the CDR3: TGTGCTAGCGGTTCTTCAGGGCATAGTACAGATACGCAGTATTTT.

This clonotype has a single count. J is TRBJ2-1 and V is TRBV4-3; 9 bases map to TRBD2. CDR1 and CDR2 from the germline V gene are LGHNA and YSLEER. V dropped 4 bases and J dropped 10; count of bases not matched to a gene: 14. There are 16 residues in the CDR3. This chain's CDR3 is CASSPIGGGGALEQFF. CDR3 DNA sequence: TGCGCCAGCAGCCCGATCGGTGGCGGGGGGGCTTTAGAGCAGTTCTTC.

Ten or more counts support this clonotype. The CDR3 sequence is CASSFGNQETQYF. CDR3 sequence (DNA): TGTGCCAGCAGCTTTGGCAACCAAGAGACCCAGTACTTC. V usage is TRBV11-2 and J usage is TRBJ2-5; D uncertain. Trimming cost V 3 bases and J 0 bases, with 5 bases left between them. This CDR3 spans 13 amino acids. Germline CDR1 reads SGHAT; CDR2 reads FQNNGV.

V is TRBV7-9 and J is TRBJ1-2, with D unclear. CDR1 is SEHNR and CDR2 is FQNEAQ in the germline V gene (reference sequence). Trimming stripped 3 bases from V and 4 bases from J, with 12 bases between. This CDR3 contains 14 residues. CDR3 in amino acids: CASSLREVAYGYTF. The CDR3 nucleotides read TGTGCCAGCAGCTTGAGGGAGGTTGCCTATGGCTACACCTTC.

This chain links TRBV3-1 with TRBJ2-5; a possible D gene is TRBD2 (6 bases). The closer fit of TRBJ2-7 to the DNA end suggests the J call may be wrong. This CDR3 is 13 amino acids long. Germline V gene lookup returns CDR1 LGHDT and CDR2 YNNKEL (reference sequence). The CDR3 protein is CASSSRGFAEQYF. The CDR3 region has the DNA TGTGCCAGCAGCTCTCGGGGGTTTGCCGAGCAGTACTTC.

The gene calls are TRBV11-3 and TRBJ2-5; 10 positions agree with TRBD2. V trimming: 4 bases; J trimming: 3 bases; junction bases outside the gene matches: 2. This CDR3 spans 14 amino acids. Germline CDR1 reads SGHNT; CDR2 reads YENEEA. The CDR3 loop is CASSSSGGKETQYF. CDR3 bases: TGTGCCAGCAGCTCTAGCGGGGGTAAAGAGACCCAGTACTTC. The entire variable domain, with the rest obtained from reference TRBV11-3 and TRBJ2-5, is as follows: EAGVVQSPRYKIIEKKQPVAFWCNPISGHNTLYWYLQNLGQGPELLIRYENEEAVDDSQLPKDRFSAERLKGVDSTLKIQPAELGDSAVYLCASSSSGGKETQYFGPGTRLLVL.

This chain joins TRBV12-3 or TRBV12-4 and TRBJ2-7; possibly TRBD1 for D (5 bases). The CDR3 has 15 residues. Trimming removed 5 bases at V and 0 bases at J, with 14 bases between. The CDR3 loop reads CASSPQDQISYEQYF. The CDR3 DNA reads as TGTGCCAGCAGTCCACAGGACCAGATCTCCTACGAGCAGTACTTC.

The rearrangement joins TRBV5-6 to TRBJ1-4; 8 nucleotides match TRBD1. Germline CDR1 SGHDT, CDR2 YYEEEE. The CDR3 has 15 amino acids. V gave up 4 bases and J gave up 2 bases; unmatched junction bases: 4. The CDR3 spells CASSPYRGTNEKLFF. The CDR3 coding sequence is TGTGCCAGCAGCCCTTACAGGGGGACTAATGAAAAACTGTTTTTT.

In its sample, this clonotype was seen once. The rearrangement joins TRBV4-3 to TRBJ1-1; D is perhaps TRBD1 (6 bases). Trimming shortened V by 1 base and J by 2 bases, and 14 bases separated the two germline ends. Germline V gene data show CDR1 as LGHNA and CDR2 as YSLEER. This CDR3 has 16 amino acids. CDR3 DNA: TGCGCCAGCAGCCAAGGAACCGGGACAAGCAACACTGAAGCTTTCTTT. It translates to CASSQGTGTSNTEAFF.

The chain has TRBV28 and TRBJ2-7, with D perhaps TRBD2 (5 bases). Trimming took off 6 bases at V and 4 bases at J, with 16 bases between the two ends. Germline V lookup: CDR1 MDHEN, CDR2 SYDVKM. The CDR3 loop spans 14 amino acids. The CDR3 loop is CASRTSTRVYEQYF. The CDR3 DNA follows: TGTGCCAGCAGGACCTCCACGAGGGTTTACGAGCAGTACTTC.

The table lists this clonotype with a few counts. The rearrangement joins TRBV2 to TRBJ1-1; D gene unclear. V was trimmed by 8 bases and J by 1 base, leaving 11 bases between them. There are 13 residues in the CDR3. Per the germline V gene, CDR1 is SNHLY and CDR2 is FYNNEI. In DNA form, the CDR3 reads TGTGCCAGCTCAAACCGGCAGAACACTGAAGCTTTCTTT. This sequence encodes CASSNRQNTEAFF.

The chain is built from TRBV4-3 and TRBJ2-1; D gene uncertain. This CDR3 region has 16 residues. Germline CDR1 LGHNA, CDR2 YSLEER. The V and J ends lost 1 base and 2 bases respectively, with 12 bases between them. CDR3 sequence (DNA): TGCGCCAGCAGCCAAGTCCGGCAGTCTCCCTACAATGAGCAGTTCTTC. Translating gives CASSQVRQSPYNEQFF.

This sequence joins TRBV4-1 and TRBJ2-1; no reliable D call. Matching the DNA end better, TRBJ2-7 makes the J call doubtful. Per the germline V gene, CDR1 is MGHRA and CDR2 is YSYEKL. The CDR3 length is 14 residues. CDR3: CASSQPINYNEQYF. The CDR3 nucleotides are TGCGCCAGCAGCCAACCGATTAACTACAATGAGCAGTACTTC.

This chain connects TRBV10-1 to TRBJ2-1; possibly TRBD1 for D (6 bases). CDR1 and CDR2 from the germline V gene are WNHNN and SYGVQD (reference sequence). V lost 6 bases, J lost 6 bases, and 18 bases lay in between. The CDR3 totals 15 residues. The CDR3 spells CASSSDRWHVNEQFF. The DNA for the CDR3 is TGCGCCAGCAGCAGTGACAGGTGGCACGTCAATGAGCAGTTCTTC.

The CDR3 DNA reads TGTGCCAGCAAGGTCGGGGACTATGGCTACACCTTC. Protein product: CASKVGDYGYTF. This chain uses TRBV6-5 with TRBJ1-2, with unresolved D. The CDR3 consists of 12 residues. The V end lost 7 bases, the J end lost 3 bases, and 9 bases lay between the germline ends. CDR1 is MNHEY, CDR2 SVGAGI, per germline.

The J gene is TRBJ1-1, the V gene TRBV12-3 or TRBV12-4; 7 bases align to TRBD1. V dropped 6 bases and J dropped 4; count of bases not matched to a gene: 8. The length of the CDR3 is 14 residues. The CDR3 protein is CASSAQTGSTEAFF. The CDR3 bases are TGTGCCAGCAGCGCCCAGACAGGGTCCACTGAAGCTTTCTTT.

This chain uses TRBV4-1 with TRBJ1-1; TRBD1 matches at 7 bases. This CDR3 has 14 amino acids. Trimming at V came to 0 bases and at J to 6 bases, leaving 4 bases not matched to a gene. Looked up from germline, CDR1 is MGHRA and CDR2 is YSYEKL. Here the CDR3 DNA reads TGCGCCAGCAGCCAAGATCCGCAGGGGGCTGAAGCTTTCTTT. Protein product: CASSQDPQGAEAFF.

The chain joins TRBV12-3 or TRBV12-4 to TRBJ2-7; 8 bases map to TRBD2. The end of the DNA aligns better with TRBJ2-5, so the J call may be wrong. This CDR3 has 14 residues. The CDR3 spells CASSSSGPRGTQYF. The CDR3 coding sequence is TGTGCCAGCAGTTCTAGCGGGCCTCGTGGGACCCAGTACTTC.

The genes are TRBV29-1 and TRBJ2-3, with unresolved D. Deletions cut 3 bases from V and 0 bases from J, with 10 bases between. The CDR3 covers 14 residues. CDR1 and CDR2 from the germline V gene are SQVTM and ANQGSEA. CDR3 region: CSVDSITSTDTQYF. The DNA of the CDR3 is TGCAGCGTTGATTCCATCACTAGCACAGATACGCAGTATTTT.

With regard to this clonotype: A much larger clone differs from this one at a single base, so this may be a read error. This chain connects TRBV3-1 to TRBJ1-2; D not resolved. The CDR3 extends over 12 amino acids. Germline assignment: CDR1 LGHDT and CDR2 YNNKEL (reference sequence). Trimming stripped 0 bases from V and 4 bases from J, with 3 bases between. The CDR3 DNA reads TGTGCCAGCAGCCAAGACGTCTATGGCTACACCTTC. Its protein is CASSQDVYGYTF.

J is TRBJ1-1 and V is TRBV4-1; 9 bases align to TRBD1. This CDR3 is 15 amino acids long. Unmatched junction bases numbered 13, after V lost 8 bases and J lost 6 bases. CDR1 and CDR2 (germline): MGHRA, YSYEKL. The CDR3 sequence: CASRDPGQGVAEAFF. Here the CDR3 DNA reads TGCGCCAGCCGTGATCCGGGACAGGGTGTCGCTGAAGCTTTCTTT.

The chain employs TRBV15 and TRBJ1-1; 11 bases match TRBD1. Per the germline V gene, CDR1 is LNHNV and CDR2 is YYDKDF (reference sequence). V shed 0 bases and J 5 bases; nucleotides not matched to a gene: 5. This CDR3 is built from 16 residues. The CDR3 spells CATSREVGTGGTEAFF. CDR3 bases: TGTGCCACCAGCAGAGAAGTCGGGACAGGGGGTACTGAAGCTTTCTTT.

This clonotype was observed a handful of times. The chain links TRBV7-9 to TRBJ1-6; unclear D gene. The CDR3 runs 14 residues. CDR1 is SEHNR and CDR2 is FQNEAQ in the germline V gene (reference sequence). Trimming removed 1 base from V and 10 bases from J, with 11 bases in between. The CDR3 is CASSLDPGQSPLHF. The DNA of the CDR3 is TGTGCCAGCAGCTTAGACCCAGGCCAGTCACCCCTCCACTTT.